A single sample gave rise to the 10 T cell receptor beta chains below, sequenced in a study of T-cell reconstitution after alpha-beta-depleted transplantation in children (dated by TCRdb to 2016 to 2017). Library creation used PCR. Data came from an Illumina HiSeq 2500. To normalize quantification of the TCRbeta repertoire, the TCR libraries were built with molecular barcoding that relied on unique molecular identifiers. The public reads were run again by TCRdb, first through fastp at Q25 and then through MiXCR, and only productive beta chains were kept. Every entry covers one CDR3 protein and lists the most common genes and DNA from its rows. The table for this sample lists about 400,000 distinct CDR3 sequences; roughly 14% of them were counted only once. 4.3% of the sample rests with the top ten. The sequenced sample was PBMCs, obtained from the stem cell graft. Receptors were obtained from a human donor who donated a stem cell graft to a child with Fanconi anemia.

This clonotype was seen at least ten times. The genes are TRBV27 and TRBJ2-1; TRBD1 aligns across 9 bases. This CDR3 spans 14 amino acids. Trimming took 2 bases from V and 5 from J; bases not matched to a gene: 1. Germline lookup yields CDR1 MNHEY and CDR2 SMNVEV (reference sequence). The CDR3 here is CASSLGTGNNEQFF. CDR3 sequence (DNA): TGTGCCAGCAGTTTAGGGACAGGGAACAATGAGCAGTTCTTC.

This clonotype was seen many times. J is TRBJ2-1 and V is TRBV9; no clear D. The CDR3 runs to 15 residues. Germline assignment: CDR1 SGDLS and CDR2 YYNGEE. The ends were cut back, 0 bases at V and 9 bases at J, with 16 bases in the middle. In DNA form, the CDR3 reads TGTGCCAGCAGCGTAGGACCGTCGAAGCTCGGTGAGCAGTTCTTC. As protein: CASSVGPSKLGEQFF. The complete variable domain, with remaining parts taken from reference TRBV9 and TRBJ2-1, reads DSGVTQTPKHLITATGQRVTLRCSPRSGDLSVYWYQQSLDQGLQFLIQYYNGEERAKGNILERFSAQQFPDLHSELNLSSLELGDSALYFCASSVGPSKLGEQFFGPGTRLTVL.

This clonotype was picked up many times. The V and J genes are TRBV28 and TRBJ1-3; tentatively, D is TRBD1 (5 bases). The CDR3 spans 13 residues. Germline V gives CDR1 MDHEN, CDR2 SYDVKM. The V end was cut by 2 bases, the J end by 3 bases, with 5 bases between. The CDR3 sequence is CASSLQGGNTIYF. The CDR3 coding sequence is TGTGCCAGCAGTTTACAGGGTGGAAACACCATATATTTT. The complete variable domain, with remaining parts taken from reference TRBV28 and TRBJ1-3, reads DVKVTQSSRYLVKRTGEKVFLECVQDMDHENMFWYRQDPGLGLRLIYFSYDVKMKEKGDIPEGYSVSREKKERFSLILESASTNQTSMYLCASSLQGGNTIYFGEGSWLTVV.

A few counts support this clonotype. V usage is TRBV6-6 and J usage is TRBJ1-1; unclear D gene. Germline lookup yields CDR1 MNHNY and CDR2 SVGAGI (reference sequence). This CDR3 has 13 residues. The ends were cut back, 6 bases at V and 1 base at J, with 9 bases in the middle. CDR3 coding DNA: TGTGCCAGCAGAATAGCCGCGAACACTGAAGCTTTCTTT. Amino acid sequence: CASRIAANTEAFF.

V gene TRBV10-2 combines with J gene TRBJ2-7; 7 bases are a match to TRBD2. The V segment lost 6 bases and the J segment 7 bases; nucleotides outside the gene matches: 18. CDR3 size: 16 residues. CDR1 and CDR2 from the germline V gene are WSHSY and SAAADI. Written as DNA, the CDR3 is TGCGCCAGCAGAGTCGCCGGGACTACCAAGGATGAGGAGCAGTACTTC. It yields the protein CASRVAGTTKDEEQYF.

V and J are TRBV5-5 and TRBJ2-6; TRBD1 aligns across 11 bases. CDR3 size: 17 residues. Germline V gene data show CDR1 as SGHKS and CDR2 as YYEKEE (reference sequence). Trimming removed 4 bases from V and 1 base from J; junction bases left unmatched: 4. In DNA form, the CDR3 reads TGTGCCAGCAGCACCGGACAGGGGGCTTCTGGGGCCAACGTCCTGACTTTC. It yields the protein CASSTGQGASGANVLTF.

Details on this clonotype: Germline is not matched at one junction end, which may reflect a read error. The chain couples TRBV30 to TRBJ1-1; D uncertain. The germline CDR1 and CDR2 sequences are GTSNPN and SVGIG (reference sequence). This CDR3 has 13 amino acids. DNA for the CDR3: TGTGGCTGGAGTGTAAGTGTGAACACTGAAGCTTTCTTT. This codes for CGWSVSVNTEAFF.

This chain connects TRBV9 to TRBJ2-2; D may be TRBD1 or TRBD2 (5 bases each). The CDR3 covers 14 residues. Between the trimmed V and J ends, which lost 0 bases and 7 bases, there was a span of 10 bases. CDR1 and CDR2 from the germline V gene are SGDLS and YYNGEE. DNA for the CDR3: TGTGCCAGCAGCGTAGGAGGGGTGGTCGGGGAGCTGTTTTTT. This sequence encodes CASSVGGVVGELFF. The variable domain in full, completed from reference TRBV9 and TRBJ2-2, reads DSGVTQTPKHLITATGQRVTLRCSPRSGDLSVYWYQQSLDQGLQFLIQYYNGEERAKGNILERFSAQQFPDLHSELNLSSLELGDSALYFCASSVGGVVGELFFGEGSRLTVL.

This clonotype showed up many times. V usage is TRBV20-1 and J usage is TRBJ1-1; 8 bases are shared with TRBD1. The ends lost 3 bases at V and 10 bases at J; junction bases unmatched: 7. Germline CDR1 and CDR2: DFQATT and SNEGSKA (reference sequence). The CDR3 sequence is 12 residues long. This CDR3 reads CSASGTGQRAFF. CDR3 bases: TGCAGTGCTAGTGGGACAGGCCAGCGAGCTTTCTTT.

Notes on this clonotype: Just one base apart from a much larger clone, this may be a read error. This chain uses TRBV27 with TRBJ2-3; no clear D. The CDR3 is 14 amino acids. Germline V gene sequence: CDR1 MNHEY, CDR2 SMNVEV (reference sequence). V lost 6 bases and J lost 4, with 14 bases in between. The DNA for the CDR3 is TGTGCCAGCAGCACTAAACTCGTCGCAGATACGCAGTATTTT. Protein sequence: CASSTKLVADTQYF.